Listed here are 19 T cell receptor beta chains from one sample, sequenced in a study of OX40 agonist ivuxolimab in advanced cancers. Preparation of the library involved the immunoSEQ multiplex PCR assay. Not all clones reach the TCRdb copy of this immuneACCESS table, which keeps in-frame sequences only. Checked studies attribute under half of the gap to unresolved V genes and leave the rest unexplained. The sample data list approximately 82,000 clones, and approximately 84% of these were observed just once. The top ten clones comprise more than 20% of the sample. Sample: CD4+ or CD8+ T cells sorted from blood, taken in a trial of the OX40 agonist ivuxolimab. The receptors were sampled from an adult with an advanced solid tumor such as melanoma, head and neck, liver or kidney cancer.

This chain joins TRBV6-1 and TRBJ1-1; 7 bases fit TRBD1. The CDR3 totals 13 residues. With V trimmed by 1 base and J by 4 bases, 0 bases remained unmatched. Germline V gives CDR1 MNHNS, CDR2 SASEGT. The CDR3 reads CASSEDRGTEAFF. The CDR3 coding sequence is TGTGCCAGCAGTGAAGACAGGGGCACTGAAGCTTTCTTT.

CDR3 DNA: TGCGCCAGCAGTCCGGGACAAAAGAACACTGAAGCTTTCTTT. Encoded protein: CASSPGQKNTEAFF. The gene calls are TRBV10-1 and TRBJ1-1; TRBD1 might be the D (6 bases). V was cut by 5 bases and J by 1 base, with 11 bases left in between. Germline V lookup: CDR1 WNHNN, CDR2 SYGVQD (reference sequence). The CDR3 has 14 amino acids.

The CDR3: CASSQVGLAGRTDTQYF. The CDR3 nucleotides are TGCGCCAGCAGCCAAGTGGGACTAGCGGGACGCACAGATACGCAGTATTTT. The chain employs TRBV4-1 and TRBJ2-3; 13 bases match TRBD2. The CDR3 spans 17 residues. The V gene end was trimmed by 1 base and the J gene end by 1 base; junction bases not matched to a gene: 2. CDR1 and CDR2 (germline): MGHRA, YSYEKL.

The chain combines TRBV2 with TRBJ2-7; 11 bases agree with TRBD2. Germline lookup yields CDR1 SNHLY and CDR2 FYNNEI. The CDR3 has 15 residues. V shed 7 bases, J shed 2 bases, and the junction held 7 bases outside the gene matches. This CDR3 is CASTPGLAVPYEQYF. CDR3 DNA: TGTGCCAGCACTCCGGGACTAGCGGTCCCCTACGAGCAGTACTTC.

The chain recombines TRBV6-5 with TRBJ1-6, with D uncertain. Trimming took 6 bases from V and 13 from J, leaving 16 bases between them. CDR3 length: 13 amino acids. Germline CDR1 reads MNHEY; CDR2 reads SVGAGI. CDR3 coding DNA: TGTGCCAGCAGCCCCGAGGTCCGTCAGCCCCTCCACTTT. Protein sequence: CASSPEVRQPLHF.

This chain's CDR3 is CASSRGQGENQPQHF. The DNA of the CDR3 is TGTGCCAGCAGCCGTGGACAGGGCGAAAATCAGCCCCAGCATTTT. V is TRBV7-2 and J is TRBJ1-5; 8 nucleotides align to TRBD1. Germline CDR1 SGHTA, CDR2 FQGNSA. V was clipped by 5 bases and J by 4 bases; unmatched bases: 7. This CDR3 has 15 amino acids. Looking up the rest from reference TRBV7-2 and TRBJ1-5 gives the full variable domain: GAGVSQSPSNKVTEKGKDVELRCDPISGHTALYWYRQSLGQGLEFLIYFQGNSAPDKSGLPSDRFSAERTGGSVSTLTIQRTQQEDSAVYLCASSRGQGENQPQHFGDGTRLSIL.

The V and J genes are TRBV27 and TRBJ2-5; the D gene is possibly TRBD1 (6 bases). The CDR3 sequence is 15 residues long. Germline CDR1 is MNHEY and CDR2 is SMNVEV (reference sequence). Trimming left V 5 bases short and J 2 bases short, with 15 bases between. Here the CDR3 DNA reads TGTGCCAGCAGTGACGGACACGGGACACAAGAGACCCAGTACTTC. Amino acid sequence: CASSDGHGTQETQYF.

V is TRBV7-2 and J is TRBJ2-4; D is perhaps TRBD2 (5 bases). Per germline, CDR1 SGHTA and CDR2 FQGNSA. V gave up 2 bases and J gave up 8 bases, with 22 bases separating them. CDR3 length equals 17 residues. In DNA, the CDR3 is TGTGCCAGCAGCTTAAAGTATAGTTTGAGTGGGGAGCACATTCAGTACTTC. Residues: CASSLKYSLSGEHIQYF.

V gene TRBV5-1 combines with J gene TRBJ2-7; 8 bases are a match to TRBD2. Trimming took 0 bases from V and 0 from J; bases not matched to a gene: 5. The CDR3 covers 16 residues. CDR1 is SGHRS, CDR2 YFSETQ, per germline. CDR3 nucleotides: TGCGCCAGCAGCTTGGACGCGGGAGGCTACTCCTACGAGCAGTACTTC. This translates into CASSLDAGGYSYEQYF. The full variable domain, with the rest looked up from reference TRBV5-1 and TRBJ2-7, is KAGVTQTPRYLIKTRGQQVTLSCSPISGHRSVSWYQQTPGQGLQFLFEYFSETQRNKGNFPGRFSGRQFSNSRSEMNVSTLELGDSALYLCASSLDAGGYSYEQYFGPGTRLTVT.

Sample share makes this clone medium-sized. The rearrangement uses TRBV15 and TRBJ2-7, with 8 bases identical to TRBD1. The CDR3 spans 14 residues. V lost 5 bases to trimming and J lost 0 bases; unmatched junction nucleotides: 3. Per the germline V gene, CDR1 is LNHNV and CDR2 is YYDKDF (reference sequence). CDR3 residues: CATSLGQGSYEQYF. CDR3 in DNA: TGTGCCACCAGCCTTGGACAGGGCTCCTACGAGCAGTACTTC. Filled out from reference TRBV15 and TRBJ2-7, the complete variable domain reads DAMVIQNPRYQVTQFGKPVTLSCSQTLNHNVMYWYQQKSSQAPKLLFHYYDKDFNNEADTPDNFQSRRPNTSFCFLDIRSPGLGDTAMYLCATSLGQGSYEQYFGPGTRLTVT.

The V call is TRBV28, the J call TRBJ1-2; TRBD1 agrees at 8 bases. The germline V gene has CDR1 MDHEN and CDR2 SYDVKM. V dropped 6 bases and J dropped 6; count of bases not matched to a gene: 12. The CDR3 loop spans 15 amino acids. The CDR3 loop reads CASSSTGGGEDGYTF. The CDR3, as DNA: TGTGCCAGCAGCTCAACAGGGGGGGGCGAGGATGGCTACACCTTC.

V usage is TRBV5-1 and J usage is TRBJ1-6; D is uncertain. This CDR3 is built from 16 residues. Between the trimmed V and J ends, which lost 0 bases and 0 bases, there was a span of 7 bases. The V gene's germline CDR1 is SGHRS and CDR2 YFSETQ. Written as DNA, the CDR3 is TGCGCCAGCAGCTTGGGTCCGGGCTCCTATAATTCACCCCTCCACTTT. Encoded protein: CASSLGPGSYNSPLHF.

The rearrangement links TRBV19 to TRBJ2-3, with a weak D call TRBD1 (6 bases). V lost 3 bases, J lost 1 base, and 17 bases lay in between. CDR1 is LNHDA, CDR2 SQIVND, per germline (reference sequence). The CDR3 totals 17 residues. The CDR3 reads CASSIYSQGIGTDTQYF. CDR3 sequence (DNA): TGTGCCAGTAGTATCTACTCACAGGGTATTGGCACAGATACGCAGTATTTT.

This rearrangement joins TRBV4-2 to TRBJ1-4, with D unresolved. The ends were cut back, 4 bases at V and 4 bases at J, with 13 bases in the middle. The CDR3 contains 15 residues. The germline V gene encodes CDR1 LGHNA and CDR2 YNFKEQ. CDR3 nucleotides: TGTGCCAGCAGCCCGAACACCGAGATTAATGAAAAACTGTTTTTT. Translated, it gives CASSPNTEINEKLFF.

The gene calls are TRBV11-2 and TRBJ2-7; TRBD2 is a possible D gene (5 bases). Trimming pared 0 bases from V and 0 bases from J, leaving 12 bases between. Germline loops: CDR1 SGHAT, CDR2 FQNNGV. The CDR3 is made up of 16 amino acids. The CDR3 sequence is CASSLDSGKSSYEQYF. CDR3 DNA: TGTGCCAGCAGCTTAGATTCCGGGAAAAGCTCCTACGAGCAGTACTTC.

The chain carries TRBV30 and TRBJ1-6; maybe TRBD1 (5 bases). CDR3 length equals 13 residues. With 5 bases removed from V and 5 bases from J, the gap between germline ends came to 10 bases. Germline CDR1 GTSNPN, CDR2 SVGIG (reference sequence). CDR3 bases: TGTGCCTGGGACAGCTATGATAATTCACCCCTCCACTTT. As protein: CAWDSYDNSPLHF.

This chain links TRBV5-8 with TRBJ2-1; 11 positions agree with TRBD2. The CDR3 runs to 14 residues. V lost 3 bases and J lost 9; bases outside the gene matches: 5. CDR1 is SGHTS, CDR2 YDEGEE, per germline. As DNA, the CDR3 is TGTGCCAGCAGCTACGGACTAGCGGGCTTTGAGCAGTTCTTC. This translates into CASSYGLAGFEQFF.

This chain connects TRBV7-2 to TRBJ2-7, with no clear D. The V end was cut by 1 base, the J end by 5 bases, with 6 bases between. The CDR3 contains 12 residues. CDR1 and CDR2 from the germline V gene are SGHTA and FQGNSA. The CDR3 DNA is TGTGCCAGCAGCTTAGTTAGCCACGAGCAGTACTTC. This codes for CASSLVSHEQYF.

The J gene is TRBJ1-1, the V gene TRBV7-2; perhaps TRBD1 as D (5 bases). CDR1 and CDR2 from the germline V gene are SGHTA and FQGNSA. The CDR3 is made up of 15 amino acids. V was clipped by 5 bases and J by 2 bases, with 15 bases between them. Here the CDR3 reads CASSPRGGANTEAFF. CDR3 nucleotides: TGTGCCAGCAGCCCGAGGGGAGGGGCAAACACTGAAGCTTTCTTT.